A single sample is the source of the 4 T cell receptor beta chains below, sequenced in a study of T cells in Graves' hyperthyroidism and ophthalmopathy (dated 2019 in TCRdb). The library was obtained by multiplex PCR. TCRdb shows the sequencer as Illumina HiSeq 2000. The TCR beta CDR3 regions were amplified from the RNA transcripts. A first-round RT-PCR of the TCR CDR3 used the HTBI primer set with the Qiagen OneStep RT-PCR kit. The public reads were run again by TCRdb, first through fastp at Q25 and then through MiXCR, and only productive beta chains were kept. One record per CDR3 amino acid sequence lists the most common genes and DNA. This sample lists more than 600,000 distinct CDR3 sequences; about 16% were detected once. Of the sample, roughly 8% is held by the ten largest clones. Sample: blood. The receptors come from a man between 18 and 29 years old with Graves' hyperthyroidism.

V gene TRBV9 combines with J gene TRBJ2-3; D remains unclear. Germline CDR1 reads SGDLS; CDR2 reads YYNGEE. This CDR3 comprises 14 residues. V lost 0 bases and J lost 5, with 10 bases in between. CDR3 loop: CASSVGGNVDTQYF. DNA for the CDR3: TGTGCCAGCAGCGTAGGTGGGAACGTAGATACGCAGTATTTT.

There are a few counts of this clonotype. This sequence joins TRBV5-1 and TRBJ2-3; no clear D gene. V dropped 2 bases and J dropped 0 bases, with 10 bases sitting between them. Germline CDR1 and CDR2: SGHRS and YFSETQ. The CDR3 is 15 residues long. Here the CDR3 reads CASSFGRPSTDTQYF. In nucleotides, the CDR3 is TGCGCCAGCAGCTTCGGGCGCCCTAGCACAGATACGCAGTATTTT.

There are many counts of this clonotype. The gene calls are TRBV7-9 and TRBJ2-2; 9 nucleotides align to TRBD1. Germline-derived CDR1 and CDR2 are SEHNR and FQNEAQ (reference sequence). The CDR3 loop spans 15 amino acids. Trimming took 5 bases from V and 2 from J; bases not matched to a gene: 3. The CDR3 spells CASSRDRANTGELFF. CDR3 DNA: TGTGCCAGCAGCCGGGACAGGGCTAACACCGGGGAGCTGTTTTTT.

The V call is TRBV9, the J call TRBJ1-3; D not certain. The CDR3 sequence is 16 residues long. Germline V gives CDR1 SGDLS, CDR2 YYNGEE. V was trimmed by 0 bases and J by 1 base, leaving 11 bases between them. The DNA of the CDR3 is TGTGCCAGCAGCGTAGCGGGTCACGGTTCTGGAAACACCATATATTTT. It specifies CASSVAGHGSGNTIYF.